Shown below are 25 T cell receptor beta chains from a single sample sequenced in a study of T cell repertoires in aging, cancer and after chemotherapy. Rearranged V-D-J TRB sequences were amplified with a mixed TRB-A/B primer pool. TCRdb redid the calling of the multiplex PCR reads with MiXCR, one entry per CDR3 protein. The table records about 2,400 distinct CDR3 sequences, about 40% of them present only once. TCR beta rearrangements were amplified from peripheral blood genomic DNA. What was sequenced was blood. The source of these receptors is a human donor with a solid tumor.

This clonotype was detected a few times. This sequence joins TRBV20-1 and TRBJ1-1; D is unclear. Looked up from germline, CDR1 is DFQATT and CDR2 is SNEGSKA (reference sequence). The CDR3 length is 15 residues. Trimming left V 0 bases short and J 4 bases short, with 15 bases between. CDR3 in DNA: TGCAGTGCTAGAGATCGAGGGTTTGGTGGCACTGAAGCTTTCTTT. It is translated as CSARDRGFGGTEAFF.

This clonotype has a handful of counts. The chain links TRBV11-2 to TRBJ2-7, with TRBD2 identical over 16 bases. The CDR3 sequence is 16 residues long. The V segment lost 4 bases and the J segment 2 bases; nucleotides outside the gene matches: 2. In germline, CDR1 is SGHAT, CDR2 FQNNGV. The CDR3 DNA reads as TGTGCCAGCAGCTGGGGGACTAGCGGGGGGGCCTACGAGCAGTACTTC. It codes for CASSWGTSGGAYEQYF.

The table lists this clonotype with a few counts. The CDR3 region is CASSYSTENSPLHF. DNA of the CDR3: TGTGCCAGCAGTTACTCGACCGAGAATTCACCCCTCCACTTT. The rearrangement links TRBV6-2 or TRBV6-3 to TRBJ1-6, with no clear D. Looked up from germline, CDR1 is MNHEY and CDR2 is SVGEGT. V was shortened by 0 bases and J by 7 bases, with 7 bases between the two germline ends. The CDR3 covers 14 residues.

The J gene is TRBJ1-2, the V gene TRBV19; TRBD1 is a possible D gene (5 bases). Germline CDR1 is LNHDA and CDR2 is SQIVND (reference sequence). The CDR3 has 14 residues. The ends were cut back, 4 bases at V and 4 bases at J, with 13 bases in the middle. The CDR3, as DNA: TGTGCCAGTAGTAGGTCGGGGGTAATCTATGGCTACACCTTC. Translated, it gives CASSRSGVIYGYTF. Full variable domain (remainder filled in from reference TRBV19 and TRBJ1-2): DGGITQSPKYLFRKEGQNVTLSCEQNLNHDAMYWYRQDPGQGLRLIYYSQIVNDFQKGDIAEGYSVSREKKESFPLTVTSAQKNPTAFYLCASSRSGVIYGYTFGSGTRLTVV.

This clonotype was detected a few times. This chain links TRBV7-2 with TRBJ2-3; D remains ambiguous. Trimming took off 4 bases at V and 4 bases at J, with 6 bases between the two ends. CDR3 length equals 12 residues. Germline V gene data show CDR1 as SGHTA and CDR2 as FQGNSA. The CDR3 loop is CASSSYSDTQYF. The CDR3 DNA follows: TGTGCCAGCAGCTCCTATTCAGATACGCAGTATTTT. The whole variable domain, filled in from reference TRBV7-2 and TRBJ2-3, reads GAGVSQSPSNKVTEKGKDVELRCDPISGHTALYWYRQSLGQGLEFLIYFQGNSAPDKSGLPSDRFSAERTGGSVSTLTIQRTQQEDSAVYLCASSSYSDTQYFGPGTRLTVL.

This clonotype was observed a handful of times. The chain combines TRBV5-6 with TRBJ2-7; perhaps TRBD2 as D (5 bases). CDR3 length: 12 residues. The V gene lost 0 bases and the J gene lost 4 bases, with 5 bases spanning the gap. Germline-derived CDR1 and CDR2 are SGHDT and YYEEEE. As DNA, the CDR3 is TGTGCCAGCAGCTTGGGGGAGTACGAGCAGTACTTC. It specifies CASSLGEYEQYF.

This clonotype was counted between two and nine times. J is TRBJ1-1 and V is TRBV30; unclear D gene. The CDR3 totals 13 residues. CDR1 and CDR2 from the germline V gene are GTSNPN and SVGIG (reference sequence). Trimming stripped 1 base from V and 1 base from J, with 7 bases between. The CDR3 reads CAWSDGGNTEAFF. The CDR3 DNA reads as TGTGCCTGGAGTGACGGAGGGAACACTGAAGCTTTCTTT. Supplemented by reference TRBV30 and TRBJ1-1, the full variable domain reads SQTIHQWPATLVQPVGSPLSLECTVEGTSNPNLYWYRQAAGRGLQLLFYSVGIGQISSEVPQNLSASRPQDRQFILSSKKLLLSDSGFYLCAWSDGGNTEAFFGQGTRLTVV.

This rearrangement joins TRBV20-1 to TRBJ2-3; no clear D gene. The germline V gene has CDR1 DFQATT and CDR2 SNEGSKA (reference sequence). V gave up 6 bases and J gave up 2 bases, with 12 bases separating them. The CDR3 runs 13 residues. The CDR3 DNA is TGCAGTGCCCGGTGGGTTGCCACAGATACGCAGTATTTT. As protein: CSARWVATDTQYF.

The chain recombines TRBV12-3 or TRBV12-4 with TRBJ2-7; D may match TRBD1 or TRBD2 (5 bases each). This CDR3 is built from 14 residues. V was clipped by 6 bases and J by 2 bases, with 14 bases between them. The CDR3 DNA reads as TGTGCCAGCAGGAGGGGAGTAGGCGCCTACGAGCAGTACTTC. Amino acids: CASRRGVGAYEQYF.

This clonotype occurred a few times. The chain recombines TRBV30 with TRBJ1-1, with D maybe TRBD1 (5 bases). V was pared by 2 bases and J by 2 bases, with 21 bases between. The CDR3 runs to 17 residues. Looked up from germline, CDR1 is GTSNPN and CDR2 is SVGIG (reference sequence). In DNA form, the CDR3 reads TGTGCCTGGAGTCCCCGTTCTTTCGGCCAGGGCAACACTGAAGCTTTCTTT. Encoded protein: CAWSPRSFGQGNTEAFF.

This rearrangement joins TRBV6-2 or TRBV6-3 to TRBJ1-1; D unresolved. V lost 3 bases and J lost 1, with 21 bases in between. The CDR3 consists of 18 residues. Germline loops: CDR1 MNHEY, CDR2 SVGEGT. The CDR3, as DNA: TGTGCCAGCAGTTATAATTACTTGCACCCAACCCCGAACACTGAAGCTTTCTTT. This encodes CASSYNYLHPTPNTEAFF.

The CDR3 DNA sequence: TGTGCCAGTAGTATCGAACCGGACAGGGGGCTCAGTGAGCAGTACTTC. Translating it yields CASSIEPDRGLSEQYF. The V and J genes are TRBV19 and TRBJ2-7; 11 nucleotides line up with TRBD1. Germline V gene data show CDR1 as LNHDA and CDR2 as SQIVND (reference sequence). The CDR3 is 16 residues long. The junction had 11 bases not matched to a gene; V was cut back by 3 bases and J by 7 bases.

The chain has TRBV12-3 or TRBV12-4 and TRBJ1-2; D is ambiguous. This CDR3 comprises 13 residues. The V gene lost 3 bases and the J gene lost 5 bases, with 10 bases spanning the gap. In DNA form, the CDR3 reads TGTGCCAGCAGTTTTGGTGGGGATTATGGCTACACCTTC. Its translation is CASSFGGDYGYTF.

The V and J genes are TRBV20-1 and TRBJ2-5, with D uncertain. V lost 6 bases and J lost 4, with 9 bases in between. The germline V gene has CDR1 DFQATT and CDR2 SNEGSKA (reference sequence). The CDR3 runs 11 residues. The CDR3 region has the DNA TGCAGTGCCCATATGGGAGAGACCCAGTACTTC. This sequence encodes CSAHMGETQYF.

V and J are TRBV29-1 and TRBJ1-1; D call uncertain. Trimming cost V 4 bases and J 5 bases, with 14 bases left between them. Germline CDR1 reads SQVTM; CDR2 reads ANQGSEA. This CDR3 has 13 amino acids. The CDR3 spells CSVVGIKLTEAFF. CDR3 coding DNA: TGCAGCGTTGTTGGGATTAAGTTGACTGAAGCTTTCTTT. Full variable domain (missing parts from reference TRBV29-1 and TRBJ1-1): SAVISQKPSRDICQRGTSLTIQCQVDSQVTMMFWYRQQPGQSLTLIATANQGSEATYESGFVIDKFPISRPNLTFSTLTVSNMSPEDSSIYLCSVVGIKLTEAFFGQGTRLTVV.

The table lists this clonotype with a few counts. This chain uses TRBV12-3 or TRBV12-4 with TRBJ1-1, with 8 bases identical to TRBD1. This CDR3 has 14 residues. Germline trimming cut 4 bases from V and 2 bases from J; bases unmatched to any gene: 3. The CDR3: CASSWTGRNTEAFF. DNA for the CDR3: TGTGCCAGCAGTTGGACAGGGAGAAACACTGAAGCTTTCTTT.

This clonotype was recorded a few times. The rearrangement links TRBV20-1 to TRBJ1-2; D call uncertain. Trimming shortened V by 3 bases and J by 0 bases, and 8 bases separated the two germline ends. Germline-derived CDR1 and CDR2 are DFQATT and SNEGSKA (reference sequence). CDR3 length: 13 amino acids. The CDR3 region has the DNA TGCAGTGCTAGTGCCCTAGCTAACTATGGCTACACCTTC. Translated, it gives CSASALANYGYTF.

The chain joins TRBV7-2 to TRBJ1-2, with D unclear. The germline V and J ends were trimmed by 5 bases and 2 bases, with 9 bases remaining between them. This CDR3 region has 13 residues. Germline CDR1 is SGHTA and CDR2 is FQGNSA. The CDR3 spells CASSPWTNYGYTF. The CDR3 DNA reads TGTGCCAGCAGCCCCTGGACGAACTATGGCTACACCTTC.

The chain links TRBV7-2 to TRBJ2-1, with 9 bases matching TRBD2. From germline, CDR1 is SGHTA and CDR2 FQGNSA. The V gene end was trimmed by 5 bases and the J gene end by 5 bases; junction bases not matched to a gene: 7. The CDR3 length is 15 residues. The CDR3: CASSLGLAKNNEQFF. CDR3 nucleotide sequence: TGTGCCAGCAGCCTTGGACTAGCGAAGAACAATGAGCAGTTCTTC.

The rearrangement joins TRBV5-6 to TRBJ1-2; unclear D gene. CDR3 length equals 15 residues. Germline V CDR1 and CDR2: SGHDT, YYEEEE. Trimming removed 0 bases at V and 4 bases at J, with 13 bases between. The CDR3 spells CASSLEVVGFYGYTF. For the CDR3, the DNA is TGTGCCAGCAGCTTGGAAGTGGTCGGCTTCTATGGCTACACCTTC.

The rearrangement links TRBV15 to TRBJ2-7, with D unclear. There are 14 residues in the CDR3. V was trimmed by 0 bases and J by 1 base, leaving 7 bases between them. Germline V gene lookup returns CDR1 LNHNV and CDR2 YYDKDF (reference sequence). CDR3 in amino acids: CATSRDFGSYEQYF. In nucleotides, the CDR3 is TGTGCCACCAGCAGAGATTTCGGGTCCTACGAGCAGTACTTC. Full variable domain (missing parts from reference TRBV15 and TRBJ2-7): DAMVIQNPRYQVTQFGKPVTLSCSQTLNHNVMYWYQQKSSQAPKLLFHYYDKDFNNEADTPDNFQSRRPNTSFCFLDIRSPGLGDTAMYLCATSRDFGSYEQYFGPGTRLTVT.

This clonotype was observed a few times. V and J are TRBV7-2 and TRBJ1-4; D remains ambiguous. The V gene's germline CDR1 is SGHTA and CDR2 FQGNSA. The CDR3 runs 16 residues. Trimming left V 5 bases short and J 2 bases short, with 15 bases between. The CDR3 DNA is TGTGCCAGCAGCCAAGCTTCATGGATCACTAATGAAAAACTGTTTTTT. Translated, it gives CASSQASWITNEKLFF.

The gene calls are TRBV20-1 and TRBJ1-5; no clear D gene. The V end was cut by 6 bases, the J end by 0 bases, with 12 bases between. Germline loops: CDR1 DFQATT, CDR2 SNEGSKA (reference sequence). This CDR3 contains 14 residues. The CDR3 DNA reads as TGCAGTGCAAGCCGACGCAGTAGCAATCAGCCCCAGCATTTT. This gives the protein CSASRRSSNQPQHF.

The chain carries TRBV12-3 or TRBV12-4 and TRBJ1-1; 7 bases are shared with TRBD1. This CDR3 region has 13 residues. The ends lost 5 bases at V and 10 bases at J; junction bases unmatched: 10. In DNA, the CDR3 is TGTGCCAGCAGTCTGCGACAGGGTGTTAGAGCTTTCTTT. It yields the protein CASSLRQGVRAFF.

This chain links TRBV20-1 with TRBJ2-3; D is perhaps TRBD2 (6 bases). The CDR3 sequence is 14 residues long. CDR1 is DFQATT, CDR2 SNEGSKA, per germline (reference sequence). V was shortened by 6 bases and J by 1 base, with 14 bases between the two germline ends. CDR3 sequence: CSATTSLGTDTQYF. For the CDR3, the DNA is TGCAGTGCCACCACTAGCCTTGGCACAGATACGCAGTATTTT.